These 5 T cell receptor beta chains share one sample of origin, sequenced in a study of T cells expressing NK-cell markers (dated by TCRdb to 2020 to 2022). The method was 5' RACE. The sequencer was an Illumina HiSeq 2000. Based on TCRdb reprocessing of the reads, there is one entry per CDR3 protein sequence, and DNA is missing. This sample's listing comprises 500,000 to 700,000 distinct CDR3 sequences. The biggest ten clones account for approximately 3.6% of the sample. Sequenced: blood T cells: a sorted CD56 or NKG2C T cell subset, CD4+ or CD8+ T cells, or bulk PBMC T cells (not recorded which). Every receptor here comes from a man between 18 and 29 years old in good health. Donor details come from another sample of the same person, matched by shared clones.

V and J are TRBV12-3 or TRBV12-4 and TRBJ1-5; lacking DNA, the TRBD1 call made by TCRdb goes unchecked. The CDR3 sequence is 13 residues long. CDR3 amino acids: CASSRQGNEPQHF.

This chain connects TRBV20-1 to TRBJ1-1. CDR3 length: 15 residues. CDR1 and CDR2 (germline): DFQATT, SNEGSKA (reference sequence). CDR3 residues: CSAREGNGWNTEAFF.

This sequence joins TRBV29-1 and TRBJ2-4; TCRdb calls TRBD2, which cannot be checked without DNA. Germline V gene lookup returns CDR1 SQVTM and CDR2 ANQGSEA. This CDR3 region has 13 residues. The CDR3 sequence: CSASWRRKNIQYF.

The chain combines TRBV7-6 with TRBJ2-6. The CDR3 extends over 18 amino acids. Looked up from germline, CDR1 is SGHVS and CDR2 is FNYEAQ. The CDR3 reads CASSLSGQAFSGANVLTF. Using reference TRBV7-6 and TRBJ2-6 for the parts outside the CDR3, the full variable domain is GAGVSQSPRYKVTKRGQDVALRCDPISGHVSLYWYRQALGQGPEFLTYFNYEAQQDKSGLPNDRFSAERPEGSISTLTIQRTEQRDSAMYRCASSLSGQAFSGANVLTFGAGSRLTVL.

V and J are TRBV12-3 or TRBV12-4 and TRBJ2-4; the D gene TCRdb calls, TRBD1, cannot be checked with no DNA. This CDR3 has 17 amino acids. The CDR3 spells CASSLNPTGTAKNIQYF.